These 9 T cell receptor beta chains were all obtained from the same sample, sequenced in a study of T cells in tuberculosis. Assay used: immunoSEQ multiplex PCR; TCRdb lists only in-frame clones, some missing. The sample carries 20,000 to 25,000 clones, less than 98% recorded once. The sequenced material came from PBMCs. The receptors were gathered from a donor aged 10-29 years with latent tuberculosis or without tuberculosis infection.

V gene TRBV5-6 combines with J gene TRBJ1-6; maybe TRBD1 (6 bases). CDR3 size: 14 residues. Germline V gene lookup returns CDR1 SGHDT and CDR2 YYEEEE. V was trimmed by 4 bases and J by 7 bases, leaving 12 bases between them. The CDR3 reads CASSGGRRNSPLHF. Written as DNA, the CDR3 is TGTGCCAGCAGCGGGGGCAGACGGAATTCACCCCTCCACTTT.

J is TRBJ1-1 and V is TRBV7-9; possibly TRBD1 for D (5 bases). The CDR3 has 14 amino acids. V gave up 7 bases and J gave up 1 base, with 13 bases separating them. In germline, CDR1 is SEHNR, CDR2 FQNEAQ (reference sequence). The CDR3 nucleotides are TGTGCCAGCACCCTAGGGCAGGGGAACACTGAAGCTTTCTTT. This sequence encodes CASTLGQGNTEAFF.

The gene calls are TRBV4-2 and TRBJ1-2; 7 nucleotides agree with TRBD1. Trimming took 4 bases from V and 6 from J; bases not matched to a gene: 5. The CDR3 length is 13 residues. Germline CDR1 and CDR2: LGHNA and YNFKEQ. The CDR3 DNA follows: TGTGCCAGCAGCCCGGACAGGTGGGATGGCTACACCTTC. It translates to CASSPDRWDGYTF.

The chain has TRBV9 and TRBJ1-2; D gene uncertain. Per the germline V gene, CDR1 is SGDLS and CDR2 is YYNGEE. V lost 4 bases and J 3 bases, leaving 4 bases between the germline ends. The CDR3 totals 11 residues. The CDR3 bases are TGTGCCAGCAGCCCGGACTATGGCTACACCTTC. Translating it yields CASSPDYGYTF.

The chain couples TRBV7-2 to TRBJ2-1; possibly TRBD1 for D (6 bases). CDR1 and CDR2 (germline): SGHTA, FQGNSA. V dropped 5 bases and J dropped 3 bases, with 17 bases sitting between them. This CDR3 comprises 16 residues. The CDR3 spells CASSPSQGSRYNEQFF. The CDR3 coding sequence is TGTGCCAGCAGCCCATCACAGGGTTCTCGCTACAATGAGCAGTTCTTC.

The chain combines TRBV7-3 with TRBJ1-4; D might be TRBD1 (6 bases). The germline CDR1 and CDR2 sequences are SGHTA and FQGTGA. This CDR3 comprises 15 residues. V gave up 1 base and J gave up 3 bases, with 9 bases separating them. The CDR3 DNA follows: TGTGCCAGCAGCTTAATGGGGGGGCCTAATGAAAAACTGTTTTTT. Residues: CASSLMGGPNEKLFF. Combining the CDR3 with reference TRBV7-3 and TRBJ1-4 gives the whole variable domain GAGVSQTPSNKVTEKGKYVELRCDPISGHTALYWYRQSLGQGPEFLIYFQGTGAADDSGLPNDRFFAVRPEGSVSTLKIQRTERGDSAVYLCASSLMGGPNEKLFFGSGTQLSVL.

The V and J genes are TRBV7-9 and TRBJ1-6; D is uncertain. The CDR3 is made up of 16 amino acids. V dropped 2 bases and J dropped 7 bases, with 15 bases sitting between them. From germline, CDR1 is SEHNR and CDR2 FQNEAQ (reference sequence). The CDR3 coding sequence is TGTGCCAGCAGCTTACAATCCGGGAACGGAAATTCACCCCTCCACTTT. It codes for CASSLQSGNGNSPLHF.

The CDR3 nucleotides are TGCGCCAGCAGCCAGGTCAGGGGGAACACTGAAGCTTTCTTT. It specifies CASSQVRGNTEAFF. The V gene is TRBV4-1, the J gene TRBJ1-1, with a possible D match to TRBD1 (6 bases). The CDR3 contains 14 residues. In germline, CDR1 is MGHRA, CDR2 YSYEKL. Trimming removed 3 bases from V and 1 base from J, with 9 bases in between.

The chain links TRBV2 to TRBJ2-1; the match to TRBD1 covers 10 bases. With V trimmed by 1 base and J by 4 bases, 7 bases remained unmatched. The CDR3 totals 17 residues. Germline V lookup: CDR1 SNHLY, CDR2 FYNNEI. The CDR3 loop reads CASSEVGQGIRYNEQFF. The CDR3 DNA reads as TGTGCCAGCAGTGAAGTGGGACAGGGGATCAGGTACAATGAGCAGTTCTTC.